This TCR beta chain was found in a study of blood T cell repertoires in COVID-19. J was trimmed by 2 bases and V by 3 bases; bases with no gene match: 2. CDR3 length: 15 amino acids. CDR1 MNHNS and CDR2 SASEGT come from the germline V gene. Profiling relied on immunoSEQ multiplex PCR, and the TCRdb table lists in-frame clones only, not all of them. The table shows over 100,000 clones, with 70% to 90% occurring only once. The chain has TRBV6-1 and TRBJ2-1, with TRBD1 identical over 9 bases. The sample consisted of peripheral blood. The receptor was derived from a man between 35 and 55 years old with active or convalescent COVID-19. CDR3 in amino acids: CASSEGQGPYNEQFF. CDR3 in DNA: TGTGCCAGCAGTGAGGGACAGGGACCCTACAATGAGCAGTTCTTC.